These T cell receptor beta chains were read from a single sample in a study of T cells in Graves' hyperthyroidism and ophthalmopathy. TCRdb called the multiplex PCR reads again in MiXCR, with one record for every CDR3 protein. The sample yields about 410,000 distinct CDR3 sequences, roughly 15% seen once. Sequenced: blood. Every receptor here comes from a woman in her twenties or thirties with Graves' ophthalmopathy. The CDR3 runs from the conserved cysteine through the conserved F or W. Each record gives: CDR3 protein, CDR3 DNA, J gene, clone size, CDR3 length, V gene, D gene. D genes are given only for firm matches. Clone sizes are given selectively: once, few, many, or a class where the clone is expanded.

CASSYGTSSDTQYF,TGTGCCAGCAGCTATGGGACTTCCTCCGATACGCAGTATTTT,TRBJ2-3,many,14,TRBV6-1,NA
CASSVEGTPYNEQFF,TGTGCCAGCAGCGTAGAAGGGACGCCCTACAATGAGCAGTTCTTC,TRBJ2-1,many,15,TRBV9,NA
CASSIFPGQQNSPLHF,TGTGCCAGCAGTATCTTCCCGGGACAACAGAATTCACCCCTCCACTTT,TRBJ1-6,few,16,TRBV6-1,NA
CASRLTGGLETQYF,TGTGCCAGCAGATTGACAGGGGGATTGGAGACCCAGTACTTC,TRBJ2-5,many,14,TRBV6-1,TRBD1
CASSARDRPGVGPSYEQYF,TGTGCCAGCAGCGCACGGGACAGACCAGGGGTGGGGCCCTCCTACGAGCAGTACTTC,TRBJ2-7,NA,19,TRBV9,TRBD1
CASSVGRLVPRETQYF,TGTGCCAGCAGCGTAGGGAGGTTAGTGCCAAGGGAGACCCAGTACTTC,TRBJ2-5,few,16,TRBV9,NA
CASSFGRQSGYGYTF,TGTGCCAGCAGCTTCGGCCGGCAATCGGGCTATGGCTACACCTTC,TRBJ1-2,few,15,TRBV27,NA
CASSVALQGAYGYTF,TGTGCCAGCAGCGTAGCTCTCCAGGGGGCCTATGGCTACACCTTC,TRBJ1-2,few,15,TRBV9,TRBD1
CASSLEFPDTQYF,TGTGCCAGCAGCTTAGAGTTCCCAGATACGCAGTATTTT,TRBJ2-3,many,13,TRBV7-2,NA
CSASRTVQETQYF,TGCAGTGCTAGTAGGACAGTGCAAGAGACCCAGTACTTC,TRBJ2-5,many,13,TRBV20-1,NA
CASSRVGLALNEQFF,TGTGCCAGCAGCCGTGTGGGACTAGCCCTAAATGAGCAGTTCTTC,TRBJ2-1,many,15,TRBV13,TRBD2
CASSYSSGGGYSADTQYF,TGTGCCAGCAGTTACTCTTCAGGGGGGGGGTACAGCGCAGATACGCAGTATTTT,TRBJ2-3,few,18,TRBV6-5,NA
CASSPTGLAGLNEQFF,TGTGCCAGCAGCCCAACCGGACTAGCGGGACTCAATGAGCAGTTCTTC,TRBJ2-1,NA,16,TRBV11-2,TRBD2